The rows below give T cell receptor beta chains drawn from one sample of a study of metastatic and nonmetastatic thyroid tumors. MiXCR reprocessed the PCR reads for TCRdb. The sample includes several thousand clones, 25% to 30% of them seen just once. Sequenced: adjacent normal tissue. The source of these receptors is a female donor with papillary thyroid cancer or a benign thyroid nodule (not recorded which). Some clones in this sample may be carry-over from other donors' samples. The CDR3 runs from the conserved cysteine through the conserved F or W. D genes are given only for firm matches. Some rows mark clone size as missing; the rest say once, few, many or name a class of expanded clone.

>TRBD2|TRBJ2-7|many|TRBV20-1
CSADMTSGRAVNEQYF
TGCAGTGCTGACATGACTAGCGGGAGGGCCGTTAACGAGCAGTACTTC
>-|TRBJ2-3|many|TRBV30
CAWNAARIAQYF
TGTGCCTGGAACGCAGCCCGCATAGCGCAGTATTTT
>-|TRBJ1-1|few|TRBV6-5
CASSSPGTRNTEAFF
TGTGCCAGCAGTTCGCCCGGGACAAGGAACACTGAAGCTTTCTTT
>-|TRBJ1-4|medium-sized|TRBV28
CASSREATNEKLFF
TGTGCCAGCAGTAGAGAAGCAACTAATGAAAAACTGTTTTTT
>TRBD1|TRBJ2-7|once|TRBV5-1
CASSLTGDFHEHYF
TGCGCCAGCAGCTTGACAGGGGATTTTCACGAGCACTACTTC
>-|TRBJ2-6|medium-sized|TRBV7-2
CASSLGFSGANVLTF
TGTGCCAGCAGCTTAGGGTTCTCTGGGGCCAACGTCCTGACTTTC
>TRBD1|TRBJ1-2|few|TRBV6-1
CASSENGQGRFSGYTF
TGTGCCAGCAGTGAAAACGGACAGGGGCGGTTTAGCGGCTACACCTTC
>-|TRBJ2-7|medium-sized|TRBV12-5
CASGLEGGGAYEQYF
TGTGCTAGTGGTTTGGAAGGAGGGGGAGCCTACGAGCAGTACTTC
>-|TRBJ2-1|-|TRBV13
CASSRRQGELSYGLADDNEQFF
TGTGCCAGCAGCCGCAGACAGGGGGAACTCTCCTATGGACTAGCGGATGACAATGAGCAGTTCTTC
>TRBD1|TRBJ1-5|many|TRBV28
CASRRSTRGLQPQHF
TGTGCCAGCAGGCGATCGACCAGGGGGCTTCAGCCCCAGCATTTT
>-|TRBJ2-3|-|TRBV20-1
CSASWGVSTDTQYF
TGCAGTGCTAGTTGGGGTGTGAGTACAGATACGCAGTATTTT
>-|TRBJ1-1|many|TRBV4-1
CASSPGRVDTEAFF
TGCGCCAGCAGCCCAGGTAGGGTGGACACTGAAGCTTTCTTT
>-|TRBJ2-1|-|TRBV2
CASSRAGPTYNEQFF
TGTGCCAGCAGCCGGGCCGGGCCCACCTACAATGAGCAGTTCTTC
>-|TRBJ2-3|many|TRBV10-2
CASSEGVGDISTDTQYF
TGCGCCAGCAGTGAAGGGGTCGGGGACATAAGCACAGATACGCAGTATTTT
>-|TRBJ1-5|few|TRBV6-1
CASSRGRGSNQPQHF
TGTGCCAGCAGTCGGGGCCGGGGTAGCAATCAGCCCCAGCATTTT
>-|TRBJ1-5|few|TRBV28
CASIRGEGSNQPQHF
TGTGCCAGCATCAGGGGTGAGGGTAGCAATCAGCCCCAGCATTTT
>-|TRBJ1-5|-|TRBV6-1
CASHSGGQPQHF
TGTGCCAGCCACAGCGGGGGGCAGCCCCAGCATTTT
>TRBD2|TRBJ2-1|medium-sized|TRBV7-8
CASSLVGLAGDYNEQFF
TGTGCCAGCAGCTTAGTAGGACTAGCGGGAGACTACAATGAGCAGTTCTTC
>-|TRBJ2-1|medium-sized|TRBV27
CASSLRVRADEQFF
TGTGCCAGCAGTTTAAGGGTTCGAGCGGATGAGCAGTTCTTC
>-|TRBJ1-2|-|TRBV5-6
CASSMGPGPPETF
TGTGCCAGCAGCATGGGACCGGGACCGCCGGAAACCTTC
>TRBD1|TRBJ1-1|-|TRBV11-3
CASSPPTGHTEAFF
TGTGCCAGCAGCCCCCCGACAGGGCACACTGAAGCTTTCTTT
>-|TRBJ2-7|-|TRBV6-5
CASSLACLSYEHYF
TGTGCCAGCAGCTTAGCGTGTCTCTCCTACGAGCACTACTTC
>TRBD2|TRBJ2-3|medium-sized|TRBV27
CASKPGLVADTQYF
TGTGCCAGCAAGCCGGGACTAGTAGCAGATACGCAGTATTTT
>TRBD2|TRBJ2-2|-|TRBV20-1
CSASGGRGTGELFF
TGCAGTGCTAGCGGCGGGAGGGGTACCGGGGAGCTGTTTTTT
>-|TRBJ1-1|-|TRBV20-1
CSGENTEAFF
TGCAGTGGAGAGAACACTGAAGCTTTCTTT
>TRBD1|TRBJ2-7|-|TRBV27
CASSVGQGLQYEQYF
TGTGCCAGCAGTGTGGGACAGGGATTACAGTACGAGCAGTACTTC
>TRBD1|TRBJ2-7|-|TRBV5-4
CASTLEGQGAYEQYF
TGTGCCAGCACCCTGGAGGGACAGGGGGCTTACGAGCAGTACTTC
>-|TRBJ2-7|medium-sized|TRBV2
CASNGAWRHSYEQYF
TGTGCCAGCAACGGGGCTTGGCGGCACTCCTACGAGCAGTACTTC
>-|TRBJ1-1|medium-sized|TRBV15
CATSRGGLNTEAFF
TGTGCCACCAGCAGAGGAGGCCTCAACACTGAAGCTTTCTTT
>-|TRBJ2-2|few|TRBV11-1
CASSPGTANIGELFF
TGTGCCAGCAGCCCCGGGACGGCGAACATCGGGGAGCTGTTTTTT
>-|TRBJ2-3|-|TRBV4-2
CASSQEWVRTDTQYF
TGTGCCAGCAGCCAAGAATGGGTGAGGACAGATACGCAGTATTTT
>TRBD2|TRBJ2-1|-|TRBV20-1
CSAADSGGNSYNEQFF
TGCAGTGCTGCCGATAGCGGGGGAAACTCCTACAATGAGCAGTTCTTC
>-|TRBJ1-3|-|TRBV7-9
CASSLNPNTIYF
TGTGCCAGCAGCCTTAACCCAAACACCATATATTTT
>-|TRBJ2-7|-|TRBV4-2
CASSQEGYRDIYEQYF
TGTGCCAGCAGCCAAGAGGGGTACAGGGATATCTACGAGCAGTACTTC
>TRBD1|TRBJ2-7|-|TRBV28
CASRPSRGLREQYF
TGTGCCAGCAGACCATCCAGGGGGCTGCGAGAGCAGTACTTC
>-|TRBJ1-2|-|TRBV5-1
CSSSLVLQGGYGYTF
TGCTCTAGCAGCCTGGTACTTCAGGGTGGGTATGGCTACACCTTC
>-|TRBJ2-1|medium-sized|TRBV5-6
CASSFEGRNEQFF
TGTGCCAGCAGCTTCGAGGGACGGAATGAGCAGTTCTTC
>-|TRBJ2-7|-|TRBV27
CASSRIARVPLCEQYF
TGTGCCAGCAGTCGGATAGCGCGAGTGCCCCTCTGCGAGCAGTACTTC
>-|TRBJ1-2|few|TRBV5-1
CASSLLTGQWGYTF
TGCGCCAGCAGCTTATTAACAGGGCAATGGGGCTACACCTTC
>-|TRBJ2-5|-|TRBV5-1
CASSLVHGQETQYF
TGCGCCAGCAGCTTGGTTCACGGCCAAGAGACCCAGTACTTC
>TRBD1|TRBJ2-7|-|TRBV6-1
CASSEGTGGYEQYF
TGTGCCAGCAGTGAAGGGACAGGGGGCTACGAGCAGTACTTC
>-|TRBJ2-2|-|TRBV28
CASSFRTTGELFF
TGTGCCAGCAGTTTTCGGACCACCGGGGAGCTGTTTTTT
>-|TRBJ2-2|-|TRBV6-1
CAGVSANTWELFF
TGTGCCGGGGTATCCGCGAACACCTGGGAGCTGTTTTTT
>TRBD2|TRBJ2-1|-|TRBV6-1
CASRRGLAGDNEQFF
TGTGCCAGCAGGAGAGGACTAGCGGGTGACAATGAGCAGTTCTTC
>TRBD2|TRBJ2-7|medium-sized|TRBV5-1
CASSLAGGAYEQYF
TGCGCCAGCAGCTTAGCGGGAGGGGCCTACGAGCAGTACTTC
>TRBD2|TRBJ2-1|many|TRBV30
CAWSVRREGTEQFF
TGTGCCTGGAGTGTACGGCGGGAGGGCACTGAGCAGTTCTTC
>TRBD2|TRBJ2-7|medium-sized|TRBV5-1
CASSLGQTSGSTWAYEQYF
TGCGCCAGCAGCTTGGGCCAAACTAGCGGGAGCACTTGGGCCTACGAGCAGTACTTC
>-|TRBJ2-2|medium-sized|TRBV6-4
CASSDSDTGELFF
TGTGCCAGCAGTGACTCGGACACCGGGGAGCTGTTTTTT
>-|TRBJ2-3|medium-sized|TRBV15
CATRRLGASSTDTQYF
TGTGCCACCAGACGGTTGGGGGCGTCTAGCACAGATACGCAGTATTTT
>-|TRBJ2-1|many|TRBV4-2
CASSQVDEQFF
TGTGCCAGCAGCCAAGTTGATGAGCAGTTCTTC
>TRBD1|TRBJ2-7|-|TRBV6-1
CASSEWDRDRGGNEQYF
TGTGCCAGCAGTGAGTGGGACCGGGACAGGGGAGGCAACGAGCAGTACTTC
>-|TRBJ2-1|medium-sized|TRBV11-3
CASSLDSLAGNEQFF
TGTGCCAGCAGCCTTGACAGTCTGGCCGGGAATGAGCAGTTCTTC
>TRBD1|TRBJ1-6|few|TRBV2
CASMTTGMGNSPLHF
TGTGCCAGCATGACGACAGGGATGGGGAATTCACCCCTCCACTTT
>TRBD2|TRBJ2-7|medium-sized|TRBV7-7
CASSLFYGGGHEQYF
TGTGCTAGCAGTCTATTTTACGGCGGGGGACACGAGCAGTACTTC